This T cell receptor (beta chain) was sequenced for a study of cytomegalovirus exposure and HLA in healthy donors. Study as a whole: Genetic ancestry analysis placed 75% to 85% of the 398 donors that were genotyped in the Caucasian-associated cluster. Study-wide results and limits: According to an earlier analysis, most TCR beta V segments yielded productive rearrangements about 90% or about 30% of the time. Several of the most significant clusters appeared, in a later analysis, to be linked to common viral pathogens. In a later analysis, the majority of CMV-associated beta chains seemingly showed HLA restriction.

The CDR3 contains 15 residues. The V and J ends lost 3 bases and 4 bases, in that order; junction bases with no gene match: 2. Germline loops: CDR1 LGHNA, CDR2 YSLEER. Details on this clone: The antigen is undetermined.

The primer mix had 60 Vbeta and 13 Jbeta primers. Sequencing used immunoSEQ multiplex PCR; TCRdb keeps in-frame clones, though not all of them. The data show under 250,000 clones, roughly 85% seen once. This chain uses TRBV4-3 with TRBJ2-1; 11 bases agree with TRBD2. Material for sequencing was PBMCs. The TCR comes from a young woman in good health and CMV-seropositive. The DNA of the CDR3 is TGCGCCAGCAGCCATACTAGCGGGGGTTACAATGAGCAGTTCTTC. Protein sequence: CASSHTSGGYNEQFF.